The rows below give T cell receptor beta chains drawn from one sample of a study of blood T cell repertoires in COVID-19. Here immunoSEQ multiplex PCR was the method, and the copy in TCRdb shows in-frame clones only, minus some. This sample has approximately 350,000 clones; around 90% occur once, and the top ten carry about 3.5%. What was sequenced was peripheral blood. The source is a young woman who had recovered from COVID-19. Each CDR3 is given with its conserved first and last residue. D genes are given only for firm matches. Rows give clone size only sometimes, using once, few, many, or a class for an expanded clone.

j_call	d_call	clone_size	v_call	cdr3_nt	cdr3_aa
TRBJ2-3	-	-	TRBV11-2	TGTGCCAGCAGCCGGCACCCCGAGACTAGTAGAGAAACAGATACGCAGTATTTT	CASSRHPETSRETDTQYF
TRBJ2-3	TRBD2	-	TRBV7-8	TGTGCCAGCAGCTTGACTAGCGGGACAGATACGCAGTATTTT	CASSLTSGTDTQYF
TRBJ2-2	-	-	TRBV9	TGTGCCAGCAGCGCTACAGGTGGGGCCCCCGGGGAGCTGTTTTTT	CASSATGGAPGELFF
TRBJ1-1	-	-	TRBV5-4	TGTGCCAGCAGGGGGGCCATGAACACTGAAGCTTTCTTT	CASRGAMNTEAFF
TRBJ1-1	TRBD1	-	TRBV11-2	TGTGCCAGCAGGCCCGGCAGGGGGCGGAGGAACACTGAAGCTTTCTTT	CASRPGRGRRNTEAFF
TRBJ2-1	TRBD1	-	TRBV10-3	TGTGCCATCAGCCCTCGGACAGGGGGCAATGAGCAGTTCTTC	CAISPRTGGNEQFF
TRBJ2-3	-	-	TRBV21-1	TGTGCCAGCAGCACCCGGACTAGCGGGGGGGCCGTAAACACGCAGTATTTT	CASSTRTSGGAVNTQYF
TRBJ1-5	-	few	TRBV19	TGTGCCAGTAGTATGCTGGACACTTATCAGCCCCAGCATTTT	CASSMLDTYQPQHF
TRBJ2-2	TRBD1	-	TRBV5-6	TGTGCCAGCAGCCCGAACCGGGACAGAATATTATACACCGGGGAGCTGTTTTTT	CASSPNRDRILYTGELFF
TRBJ1-3	-	-	TRBV5-1	TGCGCCAGCAGCTTGGTGGGGGCGGCTGGAAACACCATATATTTT	CASSLVGAAGNTIYF
TRBJ2-1	TRBD2	-	TRBV24-1	TGTGCCACCAGTGAGGGGCCGGGACTAGCGGACGAGCAGTTCTTC	CATSEGPGLADEQFF
TRBJ2-5	TRBD2	-	TRBV10-1	TGCGCCAGCAGTGGTTTAGCGGCGGGAGGGTCAGAGACCCAGTACTTC	CASSGLAAGGSETQYF
TRBJ2-2	TRBD1	-	TRBV2	TGTGCCAGCAGTGCGGGACAGGGTGGCACCGGGGAGCTGTTTTTT	CASSAGQGGTGELFF
TRBJ1-6	-	-	TRBV9	TGTGCCAGCAGCGCTCTTCCTTCGGGGGGGAATTCACCCCTCCACTTT	CASSALPSGGNSPLHF
TRBJ2-3	TRBD2	-	TRBV15	TGTGCCACCAGCAGAGTCTCCCTAGCGGGAGCAAGGCCCACAGATACGCAGTATTTT	CATSRVSLAGARPTDTQYF
TRBJ2-1	TRBD2	once	TRBV13	TGTGCCAGCAGCCATAGCGGGAGAGGTGGCCTGGGCTCCTACAATGAGCAGTTCTTC	CASSHSGRGGLGSYNEQFF
TRBJ1-3	-	-	TRBV6-1	TGTGCCAGCAGTGAAAGCCAAAGCTCTGGAAACACCATATATTTT	CASSESQSSGNTIYF
TRBJ1-4	-	-	TRBV29-1	TGCAGCGTTGAAGACTTCGGGGAAAAACTGTTTTTT	CSVEDFGEKLFF
TRBJ2-5	TRBD1	-	TRBV9	TGTGCCAGCAGCGGGGGACAGGGGTCCCATGAGACCCAGTACTTC	CASSGGQGSHETQYF
TRBJ2-1	TRBD2	-	TRBV29-1	TGCAGCGTTGAAGATCAGCGGGATCCACCCTACAATGAGCAGTTCTTC	CSVEDQRDPPYNEQFF
TRBJ2-3	TRBD2	once	TRBV6-4	TGTGCCAGCAGTGACGAGCGGGGTCCCACAGATACGCAGTATTTT	CASSDERGPTDTQYF
TRBJ2-5	TRBD1	-	TRBV24-1	TGTGCCACCAGTGACTCACCAGAGGACAGGGTAGAGACCCAGTACTTC	CATSDSPEDRVETQYF
TRBJ2-3	TRBD2	once	TRBV7-9	TGTGCCAGCAGCCCCCGGACTAGCGGGATTCTGACAGATACGCAGTATTTT	CASSPRTSGILTDTQYF
TRBJ2-1	-	once	TRBV10-1	TGCGCCAGCAAAGGGGACAAGTCCAATGAGCAGTTCTTC	CASKGDKSNEQFF
TRBJ1-2	TRBD1	once	TRBV7-2	TGTGCCAGCAGCTTAGCGCCCCCGGGACAGACTAACTATGGCTACACCTTC	CASSLAPPGQTNYGYTF
TRBJ2-3	-	-	TRBV5-1	TGCGCCAGCAGCTCTAGCGGCACAGATACGCAGTATTTT	CASSSSGTDTQYF
TRBJ1-2	-	once	TRBV18	TGTGCCAGCTCACCTATGAGTAGTCAACCCAACTATGGCTACACCTTC	CASSPMSSQPNYGYTF
TRBJ1-2	TRBD1	-	TRBV5-1	TGCGCCAGCAGCGCAAACAGGGGTGGCTACACCTTC	CASSANRGGYTF
TRBJ1-4	-	few	TRBV19	TGTGCCAGTAGTTACAGGGTGAGAAGTGAAAAACTGTTTTTT	CASSYRVRSEKLFF
TRBJ2-5	-	-	TRBV7-9	TGTGCCAGCAGCTTAGAGGGTAGGGGTCAAGAGACCCAGTACTTC	CASSLEGRGQETQYF
TRBJ2-2	-	-	TRBV11-3	TGTGCCAGCAGCTTATTCTGGACTTCGAACACCGGGGAGCTGTTTTTT	CASSLFWTSNTGELFF
TRBJ1-2	-	-	TRBV29-1	TGCAGCGTTCGAGACAAAGTCTATGGCTACACCTTC	CSVRDKVYGYTF
TRBJ2-5	-	-	TRBV12-1	TGTGCCAGCAGCTTTGGGGGACGAACTAGCGGTAGTAGGGGCCGGGAGACCCAGTACTTC	CASSFGGRTSGSRGRETQYF
TRBJ2-3	TRBD1	-	TRBV5-4	TGTGCCTCAGGGACAGGGGCCACAGATACGCAGTATTTT	CASGTGATDTQYF
TRBJ1-1	-	-	TRBV11-2	TGTGCCAGCAGCTTAGAGGGACACTCGGTTGGCTTT	CASSLEGHSVGF
TRBJ1-1	-	-	TRBV4-3	TGCGCCAGCAGCCAAGTGGGGGGTTACACTGAAGCTTTCTTT	CASSQVGGYTEAFF
TRBJ2-3	-	-	TRBV21-1	TGTGCCAGCAGCAAAGCGAGCGGGAGGGGGGTAGATACGCAGTATTTT	CASSKASGRGVDTQYF
TRBJ1-1	-	-	TRBV12-5	TGTGCTAGTGGTTTGCCTCGGACGCCGAGGGCGAACACTGAAGCTTTCTTT	CASGLPRTPRANTEAFF
TRBJ1-5	-	-	TRBV2	TGTGCCAGCAGTCCCAATAATCAGCCCCAGCATTTT	CASSPNNQPQHF
TRBJ1-5	-	-	TRBV29-1	TGCAGCGTCTTTAGGGGGGGTGCCCAGCATTTT	CSVFRGGAQHF
TRBJ1-3	-	-	TRBV19	TGTGCCAGTAGTAATAGTAGGACAGTCTTTGGAAACACCATATATTTT	CASSNSRTVFGNTIYF
TRBJ2-1	-	-	TRBV7-6	TGTGCCAGCAGCTTAGTAGCCACTAGTACCAATGAGCAGTTCTTC	CASSLVATSTNEQFF
TRBJ2-1	TRBD2	once	TRBV10-3	TGTGCCATCTCAAAGGGGGCTAGCGGGGCCCCCTCCTACAATGAGCAGTTCTTC	CAISKGASGAPSYNEQFF
TRBJ2-1	TRBD2	-	TRBV5-4	TGTGCCAGCAGCTTCCTAGCGGGAGGGCCGGGGGAGCAGTTCTTC	CASSFLAGGPGEQFF
TRBJ1-2	-	few	TRBV5-1	TGCGCCAGCAGTTTTGGTAGGACAAATGGCTACACCTTC	CASSFGRTNGYTF
TRBJ1-2	TRBD1	-	TRBV30	TGTGCCTGCACCGGGACAGGGGAAAGCTATGGCTACACCTTC	CACTGTGESYGYTF
TRBJ2-4	-	-	TRBV30	TGTGCCTGGAAGCGCCGGGACTTAGCCAAAAACATTCAGTACTTC	CAWKRRDLAKNIQYF
TRBJ2-2	-	-	TRBV7-2	TGTGCCAGCAGCCTAGGCCCTTACGGGAGTAACACCGGGGAGCTGTTTTTT	CASSLGPYGSNTGELFF
TRBJ2-5	TRBD2	-	TRBV6-5	TGTGCCAGCAGTTTGATGACTAGCGGGAGAGAGACCCAGTACTTC	CASSLMTSGRETQYF
TRBJ2-2	-	-	TRBV7-9	TGTGCCCAGACGGGGGAGGTAGGCGGGGAGCTGTTTTTT	CAQTGEVGGELFF
TRBJ1-2	-	-	TRBV10-3	TGTGCCATCAGTGGTTCGCCCTTAGGAGCCTACACCTTC	CAISGSPLGAYTF
TRBJ2-1	-	many	TRBV10-3	TGTGCCATCAGCCGGGGGAATGAGCAGTTCTTC	CAISRGNEQFF
TRBJ2-1	-	-	TRBV5-8	TGTGCCAGCAGCTTTTTTTTTCGCCTAAGTGAGCAGTTCTTC	CASSFFFRLSEQFF
TRBJ1-3	TRBD1	-	TRBV5-4	TGTGCCAGCAGCTTCTTCGACAGGGGGACTGGAAACACCATATATTTT	CASSFFDRGTGNTIYF